These T cell receptor beta chains were read from a single sample in a study of T cells in tuberculosis. The protocol was immunoSEQ multiplex PCR, while the TCRdb copy is restricted to in-frame clones and leaves out a portion. The table lists roughly 35,000 clones, 90% to 95% of them singletons. The specimen was PBMCs, collected at tuberculosis diagnosis. The receptors originated from an adult with tuberculosis. Some clones in this sample may be carry-over from other donors' samples. The CDR3 runs from the conserved cysteine through the conserved F or W. A D gene is named only where the DNA matches it firmly. Clone size is stated in some rows and not others, as once, few, many or a class when expanded.

NA	TRBD1	TRBV27	TRBJ1-2	CASSLGGQGYGYTF	TGTGCCAGCAGTTTAGGCGGACAGGGGTATGGCTACACCTTC
once	NA	TRBV19	TRBJ1-2	CASFPRGGTNYGYTF	TGTGCCAGTTTCCCTCGGGGAGGGACTAACTATGGCTACACCTTC
NA	TRBD1	TRBV6-5	TRBJ1-4	CASSRTGGSEKLFF	TGTGCCAGCAGTCGGACAGGGGGCTCTGAAAAACTGTTTTTT
NA	TRBD2	TRBV13	TRBJ2-1	CASSREGLAGINEQFF	TGTGCCAGCAGCCGGGAGGGACTAGCGGGGATCAATGAGCAGTTCTTC
NA	NA	TRBV27	TRBJ2-7	CASSDRLMVSEQYF	TGTGCCAGCAGTGATCGACTGATGGTCTCCGAGCAGTACTTC
NA	NA	TRBV7-8	TRBJ2-7	CASSQWQGLAATQYF	TGTGCCAGCAGCCAATGGCAGGGCTTAGCGGCGACACAGTACTTC
NA	TRBD1	TRBV11-2	TRBJ2-1	CASSRQGSYNEQFF	TGTGCCAGCAGTCGACAGGGTTCGTACAATGAGCAGTTCTTC
NA	NA	TRBV6-1	TRBJ2-2	CASRPGAAGAGELFF	TGTGCCAGCAGACCAGGGGCCGCGGGAGCCGGGGAGCTGTTTTTT
few	NA	TRBV11-3	TRBJ2-1	CASSLSPAANEQFF	TGTGCCAGCAGCTTATCCCCAGCGGCCAATGAGCAGTTCTTC
NA	NA	TRBV29-1	TRBJ1-2	CSVEDPRADGYTF	TGCAGCGTTGAAGACCCCAGGGCTGACGGCTACACCTTC
NA	NA	TRBV5-1	TRBJ1-6	CASSLEGDSPLHF	TGCGCCAGCAGCTTGGAAGGGGATTCACCCCTCCACTTT
once	NA	TRBV5-6	TRBJ2-3	CASSLHRSGQPKRTQYF	TGTGCCAGCAGCTTGCATAGAAGTGGACAGCCGAAGAGGACGCAGTATTTT
NA	TRBD2	TRBV6-1	TRBJ2-2	CASSEGGTGELFF	TGTGCCAGCAGTGAGGGAGGGACCGGGGAGCTGTTTTTT
NA	NA	TRBV9	TRBJ2-1	CASSEGGGKAQYNEQFF	TGTGCCAGCAGCGAGGGCGGAGGGAAGGCTCAGTACAATGAGCAGTTCTTC
once	TRBD1	TRBV19	TRBJ2-7	CASSPQTDRASYEQYF	TGTGCCAGTAGTCCCCAGACGGACAGGGCAAGCTACGAGCAGTACTTC
NA	NA	TRBV7-9	TRBJ1-1	CASSQERAWGPNTEAFF	TGTGCCAGCAGCCAAGAGAGGGCATGGGGTCCGAACACTGAAGCTTTCTTT
NA	TRBD1	TRBV6-5	TRBJ2-1	CASRRHRDSVNEQFF	TGTGCCAGCAGACGTCACCGGGACAGTGTCAATGAGCAGTTCTTC
NA	NA	TRBV18	TRBJ2-2	CASSPRLRGQTGNTGELFF	TGTGCCAGCTCACCACGGCTCAGGGGTCAAACAGGAAACACCGGGGAGCTGTTTTTT
NA	TRBD2	TRBV5-1	TRBJ2-5	CASSLGTSGALGETQYF	TGCGCCAGCAGCTTGGGGACTAGCGGGGCTCTTGGAGAGACCCAGTACTTC
NA	TRBD1	TRBV19	TRBJ1-1	CASTYPRGANTEAFF	TGTGCCAGTACCTACCCCAGGGGGGCGAACACTGAAGCTTTCTTT
few	NA	TRBV9	TRBJ2-2	CASSSPPGLLDTGELFF	TGTGCCAGCAGCTCCCCGCCGGGACTTTTAGACACCGGGGAGCTGTTTTTT
NA	NA	TRBV19	TRBJ1-2	CASSIGLTYYGYTF	TGTGCCAGTAGTATCGGACTGACGTACTATGGCTACACCTTC
NA	TRBD2	TRBV30	TRBJ2-3	CAWSVLSGGAGDTQYF	TGTGCCTGGAGTGTACTTAGCGGGGGGGCCGGAGATACGCAGTATTTT
NA	TRBD1	TRBV18	TRBJ2-2	CASSPPGQGARTGELFF	TGTGCCAGCTCACCACCGGGACAGGGGGCTAGGACCGGGGAGCTGTTTTTT
NA	TRBD1	TRBV4-2	TRBJ1-2	CASSQDRGYYGYTF	TGTGCCAGCAGCCAGGACAGGGGCTACTATGGCTACACCTTC
NA	NA	TRBV27	TRBJ2-7	CASSLSEGLGYEQYF	TGTGCCAGCAGTTTATCGGAGGGATTGGGTTACGAGCAGTACTTC
NA	NA	TRBV19	TRBJ2-1	CASSMTAGYNEQFF	TGTGCCAGTAGTATGACAGCAGGTTACAATGAGCAGTTCTTC
once	NA	TRBV12-2	TRBJ1-1	CASRLVSGLNTEAFF	TGTGCAAGTCGCTTAGTTTCAGGGTTGAACACTGAAGCTTTCTTT
NA	TRBD1	TRBV18	TRBJ1-1	CASSAHRGLNTEAFF	TGTGCCAGCTCAGCTCACAGGGGGCTCAACACTGAAGCTTTCTTT
NA	NA	TRBV15	TRBJ1-3	CATSREGVYSGNTIYF	TGTGCCACCAGCAGAGAAGGGGTCTACTCTGGAAACACCATATATTTT
NA	NA	TRBV6-6	TRBJ1-1	CASSPTLVAVNTEAFF	TGTGCCAGCAGCCCGACCCTGGTAGCGGTGAACACTGAAGCTTTCTTT